The subject of this entry is one T cell receptor beta chain. These data are taken from a study of blood T cell repertoires in COVID-19. Background on the study: The United States, Italy and Spain supplied acute and convalescent COVID-19 samples. PBMCs, B-cell-depleted T cells, or T cells were the source of the cDNA or gDNA that made up the material.

The V segment lost 6 bases and the J segment 4 bases; nucleotides outside the gene matches: 10. From germline, CDR1 is LNHDA and CDR2 SQIVND (reference sequence). The CDR3 loop spans 15 amino acids. Repertoires were generated with immunoSEQ multiplex PCR, while TCRdb's copy carries only in-frame clones and drops some. The sample has around 80,000 clones; 85% are singletons. During active infection, Seattle patients enrolled and were then monitored through disease. This clonotype was sampled from a man between 45 and 60 years old with COVID-19, enrolled during active disease. Sequenced input: peripheral blood. The chain uses TRBV19 and TRBJ1-2; 8 bases are shared with TRBD1. CDR3 sequence reads: CASSVPRGLSYGYTF. CDR3 DNA sequence: TGTGCCAGTAGCGTTCCCAGGGGGCTGAGCTATGGCTACACCTTC. The entire variable domain, with the rest obtained from reference TRBV19 and TRBJ1-2, is as follows: DGGITQSPKYLFRKEGQNVTLSCEQNLNHDAMYWYRQDPGQGLRLIYYSQIVNDFQKGDIAEGYSVSREKKESFPLTVTSAQKNPTAFYLCASSVPRGLSYGYTFGSGTRLTVV.